The entry below describes one T cell receptor (beta chain). The germline V and J ends were trimmed by 0 bases and 5 bases, with 11 bases remaining between them. The germline gives CDR1 LNHDA, CDR2 SQIVND (reference sequence). There are 15 residues in the CDR3. The sample comes from a study of blood T cell repertoires in COVID-19. Authors' data handling: Amplification of reference gene primers was used by the study to estimate nucleated cell counts. Some clones are missing from TCRdb's copy, which holds only in-frame ones; the method was immunoSEQ multiplex PCR. V and J calls and clone size follow that table, whereas D and trimming were derived from the DNA. The table has about 240,000 clones, roughly 90% seen once.

The TCR comes from a man in his 60s with acute or convalescent COVID-19. The chain uses TRBV19 and TRBJ2-1, with D possibly TRBD2 on 5 matching bases. Sequencing input: peripheral blood. The CDR3 sequence: CASSIDFSGNNEQFF. The DNA of the CDR3 is TGTGCCAGTAGTATAGATTTTTCGGGGAACAATGAGCAGTTCTTC.